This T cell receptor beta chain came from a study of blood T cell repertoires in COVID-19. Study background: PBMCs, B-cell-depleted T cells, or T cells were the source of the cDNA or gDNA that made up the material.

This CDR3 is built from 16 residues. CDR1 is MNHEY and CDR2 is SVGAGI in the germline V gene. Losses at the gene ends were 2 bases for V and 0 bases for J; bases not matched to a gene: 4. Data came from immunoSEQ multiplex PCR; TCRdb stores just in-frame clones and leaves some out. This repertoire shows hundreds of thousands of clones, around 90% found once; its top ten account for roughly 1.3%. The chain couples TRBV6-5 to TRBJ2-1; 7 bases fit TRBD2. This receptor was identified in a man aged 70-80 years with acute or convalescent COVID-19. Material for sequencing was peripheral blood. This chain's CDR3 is CASSYASGNSYNEQFF. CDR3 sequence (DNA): TGTGCCAGCAGTTACGCTAGCGGAAACTCCTACAATGAGCAGTTCTTC.